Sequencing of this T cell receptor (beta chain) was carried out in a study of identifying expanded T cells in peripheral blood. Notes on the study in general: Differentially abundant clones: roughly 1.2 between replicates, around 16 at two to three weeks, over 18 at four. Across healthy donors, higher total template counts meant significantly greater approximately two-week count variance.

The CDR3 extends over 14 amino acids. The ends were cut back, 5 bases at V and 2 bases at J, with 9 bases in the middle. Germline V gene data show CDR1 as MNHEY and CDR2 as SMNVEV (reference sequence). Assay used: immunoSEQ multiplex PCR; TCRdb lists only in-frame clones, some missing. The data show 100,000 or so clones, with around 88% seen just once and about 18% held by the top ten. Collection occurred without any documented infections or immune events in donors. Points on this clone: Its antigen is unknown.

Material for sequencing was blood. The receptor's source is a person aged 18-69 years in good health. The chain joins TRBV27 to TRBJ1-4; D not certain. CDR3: CASSRTDTNEKLFF. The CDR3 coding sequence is TGTGCCAGCAGTCGGACTGACACTAATGAAAAACTGTTTTTT.